This T cell receptor (beta chain) was retrieved from a study of CD8 T cells in Susac syndrome (dated by TCRdb to the late 2010s). Study-wide context: Among the Susac syndrome patients who were sequenced, clinically active disease was present in six and clinical remission was observed in about eight. Susac syndrome patients were therapy-naive, on corticosteroids (some also receiving IVIg), or on IVIg alone at blood withdrawal. Whether CD8+ T cell activation and differentiation in Susac syndrome was antigen driven was tested using repertoire sequencing. Beyond this particular receptor, the publication reports: In patients with Susac syndrome, the CD4+ T cell repertoire showed no detectable clonal expansion. The study acknowledged that relatively few individuals were included in the TCR sequencing and HLA analysis.

RNA was extracted using the RNeasy kit, and about 0.45 to 1 microgram was reverse transcribed with random hexamers. The immunoSEQ multiplex PCR assay, which covers 54 Vbeta and 13 Jbeta segments, was used to amplify TCR beta CDR3 regions. To correct PCR amplification bias, a synthetic template baseline was used for both primer optimization and computational correction. The original pipeline was this. Reads were assigned to V, D and J genes according to IMGT and analyzed in immunoSEQ Analyzer, with only productive sequences retained. Clonality was computed as one minus Shannon entropy normalized by log2 of the number of productive unique sequences. For each patient and control, public and private clones were evaluated within the 100 most prevalent clones. Susac-specific clones were defined as absent from healthy and MS cohorts, 1052 published viral clones and other ImmuneACCESS disease sequences. The public reads were reanalyzed by TCRdb: fastp trimming at Q25, MiXCR alignment, in-frame beta chains only. Rows with one shared CDR3 protein collapse into an entry with the most common genes and DNA. The V and J calls and clone size come from TCRdb's table, not from the authors' own analysis. The table for this sample lists 100,000 to 150,000 distinct CDR3 sequences; just over 95% of them were counted only once. The ten largest account for less than 0.15% of the sample.

As regards this clonotype: Which antigen it targets is not known. No base-level quality is on record; no much larger clone is a single base apart.

High-throughput TCR beta sequencing profiled peripheral blood CD8+ and CD4+ T cells from healthy donors, Susac syndrome patients and multiple sclerosis patients. The Susac syndrome patients fulfilled recently defined diagnostic criteria for either definite or probable disease. Bulk CD8+ and CD4+ T cells were purified by magnetic negative isolation, whereas CD8+ TEMRA cells were enriched by FACS. Blood was collected in EDTA tubes and processed within 24 hours, with PBMCs isolated through density gradient centrifugation. PBMCs destined for TCR sequencing were cryopreserved in liquid nitrogen and later thawed in a 37 °C water bath. Purity of sorted or isolated CD4+, CD8+ and CD8+ TEMRA cells was at least 90%. Ends trimmed: V by 7 bases, J by 4 bases; bases unmatched to a gene: 6. The CDR3, from cysteine to phenylalanine, totals 13 residues. Of the read, only the CDR3 DNA is kept; its 39 bases are in frame from base 1. The germline V gene sets CDR1 to SNHLY and CDR2 to FYNNEI.

Sample: CD4+ T cells from PBMCs. The TCR sequence derives from a human donor with Susac syndrome. The sequence is built from TRBV2 and TRBJ1-1, and TRBD1 aligns with 7 junction nucleotides. The CDR3 loop reads CASIYGTVTEAFF. The nucleotide sequence is given as TGTGCCAGCATATACGGGACAGTCACTGAAGCTTTCTTT.